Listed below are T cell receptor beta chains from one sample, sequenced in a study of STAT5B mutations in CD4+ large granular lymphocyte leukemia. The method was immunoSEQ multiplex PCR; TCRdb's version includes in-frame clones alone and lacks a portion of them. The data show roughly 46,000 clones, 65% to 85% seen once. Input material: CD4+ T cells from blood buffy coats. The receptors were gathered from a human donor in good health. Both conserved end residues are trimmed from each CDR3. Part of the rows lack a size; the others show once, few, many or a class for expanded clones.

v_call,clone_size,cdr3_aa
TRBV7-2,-,ASSLSSGASYEQY
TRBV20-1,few,SATSGIEAF
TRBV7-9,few,ASSVGQALAKNIQY
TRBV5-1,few,ASSLFGGGYT
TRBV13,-,ASSQDGQGAGGAEAF
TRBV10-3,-,AISESASKNIQY
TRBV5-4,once,ASSSQDYRTDTQY
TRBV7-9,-,ASSPRANTGELF
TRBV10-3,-,AISETQGSNGYT
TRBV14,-,ASSRTANQPQH
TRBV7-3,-,ASSLEGRDDIQY
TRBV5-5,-,ASSLVNRNNEQF
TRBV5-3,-,ARPGSGSPRENEKLF